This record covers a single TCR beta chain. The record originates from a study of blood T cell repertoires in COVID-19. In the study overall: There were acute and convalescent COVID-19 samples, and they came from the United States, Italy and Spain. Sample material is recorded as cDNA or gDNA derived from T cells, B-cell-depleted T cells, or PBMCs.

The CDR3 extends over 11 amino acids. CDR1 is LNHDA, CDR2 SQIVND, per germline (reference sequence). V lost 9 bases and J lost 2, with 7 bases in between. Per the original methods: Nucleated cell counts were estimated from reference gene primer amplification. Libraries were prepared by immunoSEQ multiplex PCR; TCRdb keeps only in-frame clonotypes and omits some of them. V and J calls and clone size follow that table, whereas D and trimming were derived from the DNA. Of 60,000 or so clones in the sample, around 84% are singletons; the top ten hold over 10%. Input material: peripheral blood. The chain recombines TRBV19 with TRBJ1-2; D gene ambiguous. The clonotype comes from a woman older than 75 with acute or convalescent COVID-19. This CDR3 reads CASYLNYGYTF. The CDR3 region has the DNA TGTGCCAGCTACCTCAACTATGGCTACACCTTC.